Sequencing of this TCR beta chain was carried out in a study of spatial heterogeneity in lung cancer. This sample's time point: sample taken at primary tumor resection. Tumor, nontumor lung or frozen PBMC supplied whole RNA that was sequenced unsorted. This clonotype was seen ten or more times. TCRdb called the 5' RACE reads again in MiXCR, with one record for every CDR3 protein. The profile shows 40,000 to 45,000 distinct CDR3 sequences, approximately 6.5% of them singletons. Germline CDR1 and CDR2: MNHEY and SVGEGT. Trimming pared 8 bases from V and 2 bases from J, leaving 14 bases between. The CDR3 spans 14 residues.

This chain uses TRBV6-2 or TRBV6-3 with TRBJ2-3, with D perhaps TRBD2 (6 bases). The TCR comes from a female donor with early-stage non-small cell lung cancer. The sample consisted of PBMCs, taken at surgery. In nucleotides, the CDR3 is TGTGCCAGCGGGCAGGCGGGGAACACAGATACGCAGTATTTT. As protein: CASGQAGNTDTQYF.